The 18 T cell receptor beta chains below all came from one sample that was sequenced in a study of T cell repertoires in cytomegalovirus infection. These TCRs' antigens remain unknown. Each CDR3 protein is one row after TCRdb ran MiXCR on the reads. The sample carries under 350,000 distinct CDR3 sequences, 20% to 25% recorded once. The material sequenced was cultured PBMCs, taken from culture after CMV antigen stimulation. Every receptor here comes from a human donor in good health (CMV status not recorded). Some clones in this sample may be carry-over from other donors' samples.

This clonotype appeared many times. The CDR3 region is CASSLALGGTKYNEQFF. CDR3 bases: TGTGCCAGCAGTTTAGCGTTAGGCGGGACGAAATACAATGAGCAGTTCTTC. This rearrangement joins TRBV12-3 or TRBV12-4 to TRBJ2-1; TRBD2 is a possible D gene (6 bases). This CDR3 has 17 amino acids. Trimming took off 0 bases at V and 4 bases at J, with 16 bases between the two ends.

The CDR3 DNA follows: TGTGCCAGTACCCATGGGGACAGATACAATGAGCAGTTCTTC. Translating gives CASTHGDRYNEQFF. The chain joins TRBV19 to TRBJ2-1; TRBD1 matches at 7 bases. Losses at the gene ends were 7 bases for V and 4 bases for J; bases not matched to a gene: 7. The CDR3 runs to 14 residues. Per the germline V gene, CDR1 is LNHDA and CDR2 is SQIVND (reference sequence).

This clonotype was seen repeatedly, ten times or more. The CDR3 is CASSIVGATNTGELFF. CDR3 nucleotide sequence: TGTGCCAGTAGTATAGTAGGAGCGACCAACACCGGGGAGCTGTTTTTT. The gene calls are TRBV19 and TRBJ2-2; unclear D gene. The V end was cut by 1 base, the J end by 2 bases, with 11 bases between. Germline-derived CDR1 and CDR2 are LNHDA and SQIVND (reference sequence). The length of the CDR3 is 16 residues.

The chain has TRBV11-2 and TRBJ1-2; D is ambiguous. V dropped 5 bases and J dropped 1 base, with 11 bases sitting between them. The germline gives CDR1 SGHAT, CDR2 FQNNGV. This CDR3 comprises 14 residues. The DNA for the CDR3 is TGTGCCAGCAGCCGAGAGACGTATAACTATGGCTACACCTTC. The encoded protein is CASSRETYNYGYTF.

This clonotype showed up just a few times. This chain links TRBV6-1 with TRBJ2-6; perhaps D is TRBD1 or TRBD2 (5 bases each). The CDR3 contains 19 residues. The germline V gene has CDR1 MNHNS and CDR2 SASEGT. The V and J ends lost 2 bases and 0 bases respectively, with 17 bases between them. The CDR3 spells CASSELGWGLPSGANVLTF. As DNA, the CDR3 is TGTGCCAGCAGTGAACTTGGTTGGGGGTTACCCTCTGGGGCCAACGTCCTGACTTTC.

This clonotype was observed a few times. V is TRBV9 and J is TRBJ2-1; D may match TRBD1 or TRBD2 (6 bases each). Trimming stripped 3 bases from V and 3 bases from J, with 22 bases between. From germline, CDR1 is SGDLS and CDR2 YYNGEE. The CDR3 runs to 18 residues. This CDR3 is CASSEHVQGWGLYNEQFF. The CDR3 DNA is TGTGCCAGCAGCGAACACGTACAGGGATGGGGACTCTACAATGAGCAGTTCTTC.

This clonotype occurred a few times. The CDR3 loop reads CASSIQGAVEQYV. In nucleotides, the CDR3 is TGTGCCAGCAGCATACAGGGGGCAGTCGAGCAGTACGTC. J is TRBJ2-7 and V is TRBV7-9, with TRBD1 identical over 9 bases. The CDR3 length is 13 residues. Trimming at V came to 5 bases and at J to 6 bases, leaving 5 bases not matched to a gene. CDR1 is SEHNR, CDR2 FQNEAQ, per germline (reference sequence).

The chain links TRBV7-9 to TRBJ2-3; 12 bases line up with TRBD1. The CDR3 runs 16 residues. Germline lookup yields CDR1 SEHNR and CDR2 FQNEAQ (reference sequence). The V gene end was trimmed by 5 bases and the J gene end by 4 bases; junction bases not matched to a gene: 7. For the CDR3, the DNA is TGTGCCAGCAGCCCCTGGGACAGGGGGCTCCCAGATACGCAGTATTTT. It specifies CASSPWDRGLPDTQYF.

This clonotype was counted ten times or more. The chain couples TRBV7-9 to TRBJ1-1; 9 bases agree with TRBD1. The CDR3 contains 14 residues. The V and J ends lost 3 bases and 8 bases, in that order; junction bases with no gene match: 7. Germline CDR1 is SEHNR and CDR2 is FQNEAQ (reference sequence). CDR3 in amino acids: CASSFKDRGSEAFF. CDR3 DNA: TGTGCCAGCAGCTTCAAGGACAGGGGCTCCGAAGCTTTCTTT. The full variable domain, completed using reference TRBV7-9 and TRBJ1-1, is DTGVSQNPRHKITKRGQNVTFRCDPISEHNRLYWYRQTLGQGPEFLTYFQNEAQLEKSRLLSDRFSAERPKGSFSTLEIQRTEQGDSAMYLCASSFKDRGSEAFFGQGTRLTVV.

This clonotype was observed many times. This chain uses TRBV7-2 with TRBJ2-1; TRBD1 agrees at 7 bases. This CDR3 has 14 amino acids. Trimming cost V 3 bases and J 7 bases; bases outside gene matches: 6. Looked up from germline, CDR1 is SGHTA and CDR2 is FQGNSA. The CDR3 protein is CASSLRGPTNEQFF. As DNA, the CDR3 is TGTGCCAGCAGCTTGAGGGGGCCTACAAATGAGCAGTTCTTC.

This clonotype was counted a few times. CDR3 sequence reads: CASSRIAGPNNEQFF. Written as DNA, the CDR3 is TGTGCCAGCAGCCGAATAGCTGGACCCAACAATGAGCAGTTCTTC. The chain is built from TRBV3-1 and TRBJ2-1; D ambiguous. The CDR3 sequence is 15 residues long. The V end was cut by 4 bases, the J end by 5 bases, with 15 bases between. CDR1 is LGHDT, CDR2 YNNKEL, per germline (reference sequence).

The genes are TRBV5-1 and TRBJ2-7; D is possibly TRBD2 (6 bases). Germline V gives CDR1 SGHRS, CDR2 YFSETQ. The V end lost 5 bases, the J end lost 3 bases, and 9 bases lay between the germline ends. CDR3 length equals 12 residues. CDR3 region: CASRRGNYEQYF. The CDR3 nucleotides are TGCGCCAGCAGGCGGGGTAACTACGAGCAGTACTTC.

In its sample, this clonotype was seen a few times. V gene TRBV7-9 combines with J gene TRBJ2-1; possibly TRBD1 or TRBD2 for D (5 bases each). The CDR3 is made up of 13 amino acids. The germline CDR1 and CDR2 sequences are SEHNR and FQNEAQ (reference sequence). Trimming stripped 2 bases from V and 8 bases from J, with 10 bases between. DNA of the CDR3: TGTGCCAGCAGCTTATTAAGGGACGATGAGCAGTTCTTC. This gives the protein CASSLLRDDEQFF.

The rearrangement uses TRBV20-1 and TRBJ2-3; 8 nucleotides line up with TRBD1. The germline CDR1 and CDR2 sequences are DFQATT and SNEGSKA (reference sequence). With 7 bases clipped from V and 0 bases from J, the junction kept 6 bases outside the gene matches. CDR3 length: 14 residues. The CDR3 DNA is TGCAGTGAAACAGGGGGGAGTAGCACAGATACGCAGTATTTT. Translated, it gives CSETGGSSTDTQYF.

V usage is TRBV20-1 and J usage is TRBJ2-1; 10 positions agree with TRBD2. CDR3 length: 15 amino acids. Per germline, CDR1 DFQATT and CDR2 SNEGSKA (reference sequence). Germline trimming cut 5 bases from V and 8 bases from J; bases unmatched to any gene: 12. The DNA of the CDR3 is TGCAGTGCTGAGGCACTAGCGGGAACTGTCGATGAGCAGTTCTTC. Translation: CSAEALAGTVDEQFF.

This clonotype was observed many times. The chain has TRBV6-5 and TRBJ2-3; 12 bases match TRBD1. CDR1 and CDR2 from the germline V gene are MNHEY and SVGAGI. The J segment lost 7 bases and the V segment lost 0 bases, leaving 5 bases of the junction unmatched. This CDR3 has 16 amino acids. For the CDR3, the DNA is TGTGCCAGCAGTTACTCCCGGGACAGGGGGCAGTATACGCAGTATTTT. It codes for CASSYSRDRGQYTQYF.

The genes are TRBV20-1 and TRBJ2-3, with TRBD2 matching 11 bases. V shed 0 bases, J shed 2 bases, and the junction held 4 bases outside the gene matches. This CDR3 region has 16 residues. Per germline, CDR1 DFQATT and CDR2 SNEGSKA (reference sequence). CDR3 sequence (DNA): TGCAGTGCTAGAGATCGACTAGCGGGGCTCACAGATACGCAGTATTTT. Its protein is CSARDRLAGLTDTQYF.

The gene calls are TRBV19 and TRBJ1-4; D uncertain. CDR1 is LNHDA, CDR2 SQIVND, per germline (reference sequence). V was pared by 7 bases and J by 0 bases, with 9 bases between. The length of the CDR3 is 14 residues. CDR3 amino acids: CASIGLATNEKLFF. As DNA, the CDR3 is TGTGCCAGTATTGGACTAGCAACTAATGAAAAACTGTTTTTT. Full variable domain (missing parts from reference TRBV19 and TRBJ1-4): DGGITQSPKYLFRKEGQNVTLSCEQNLNHDAMYWYRQDPGQGLRLIYYSQIVNDFQKGDIAEGYSVSREKKESFPLTVTSAQKNPTAFYLCASIGLATNEKLFFGSGTQLSVL.